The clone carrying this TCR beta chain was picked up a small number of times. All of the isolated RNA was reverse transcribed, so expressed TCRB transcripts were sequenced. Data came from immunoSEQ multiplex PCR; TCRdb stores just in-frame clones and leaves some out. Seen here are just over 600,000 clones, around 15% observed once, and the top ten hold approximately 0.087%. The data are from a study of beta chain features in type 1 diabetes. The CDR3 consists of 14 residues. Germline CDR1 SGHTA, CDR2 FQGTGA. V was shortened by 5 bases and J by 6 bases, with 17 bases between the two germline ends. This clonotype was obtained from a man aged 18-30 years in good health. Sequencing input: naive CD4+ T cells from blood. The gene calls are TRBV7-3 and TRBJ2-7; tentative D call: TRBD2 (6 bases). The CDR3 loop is CASSALGLGGEQYF. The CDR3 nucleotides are TGTGCCAGCAGCGCCCTAGGCCTGGGGGGCGAGCAGTACTTC.